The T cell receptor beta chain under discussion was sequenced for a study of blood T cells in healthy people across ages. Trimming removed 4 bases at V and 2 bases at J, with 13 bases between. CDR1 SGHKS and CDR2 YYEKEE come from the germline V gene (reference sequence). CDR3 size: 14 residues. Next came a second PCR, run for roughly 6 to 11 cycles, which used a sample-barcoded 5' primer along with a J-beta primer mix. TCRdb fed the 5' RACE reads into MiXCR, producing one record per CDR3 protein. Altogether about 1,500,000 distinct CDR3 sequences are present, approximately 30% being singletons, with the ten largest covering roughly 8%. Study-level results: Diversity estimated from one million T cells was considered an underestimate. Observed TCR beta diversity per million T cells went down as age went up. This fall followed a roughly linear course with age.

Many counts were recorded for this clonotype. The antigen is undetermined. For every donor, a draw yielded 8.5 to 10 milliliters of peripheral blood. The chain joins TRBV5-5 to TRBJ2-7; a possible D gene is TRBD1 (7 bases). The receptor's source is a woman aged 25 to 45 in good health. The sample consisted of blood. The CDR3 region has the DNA TGTGCCAGCAGCGGAGGGACAGACACCTACGAGCAGTACTTC. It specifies CASSGGTDTYEQYF.